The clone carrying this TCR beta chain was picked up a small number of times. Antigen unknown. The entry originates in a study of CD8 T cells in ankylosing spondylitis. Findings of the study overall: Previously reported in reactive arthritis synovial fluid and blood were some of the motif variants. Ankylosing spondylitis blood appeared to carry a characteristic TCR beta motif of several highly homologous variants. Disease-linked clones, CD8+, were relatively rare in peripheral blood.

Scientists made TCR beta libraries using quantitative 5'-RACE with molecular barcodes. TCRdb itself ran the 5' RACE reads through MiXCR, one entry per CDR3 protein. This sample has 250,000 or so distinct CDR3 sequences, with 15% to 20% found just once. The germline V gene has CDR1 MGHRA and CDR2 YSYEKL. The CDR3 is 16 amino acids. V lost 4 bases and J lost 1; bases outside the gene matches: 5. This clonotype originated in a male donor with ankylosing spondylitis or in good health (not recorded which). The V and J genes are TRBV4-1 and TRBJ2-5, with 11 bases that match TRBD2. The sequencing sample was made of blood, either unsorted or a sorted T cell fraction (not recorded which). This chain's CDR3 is CASSPRLAGFQETQYF. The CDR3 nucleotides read TGCGCCAGCAGCCCCCGACTAGCGGGGTTCCAAGAGACCCAGTACTTC.